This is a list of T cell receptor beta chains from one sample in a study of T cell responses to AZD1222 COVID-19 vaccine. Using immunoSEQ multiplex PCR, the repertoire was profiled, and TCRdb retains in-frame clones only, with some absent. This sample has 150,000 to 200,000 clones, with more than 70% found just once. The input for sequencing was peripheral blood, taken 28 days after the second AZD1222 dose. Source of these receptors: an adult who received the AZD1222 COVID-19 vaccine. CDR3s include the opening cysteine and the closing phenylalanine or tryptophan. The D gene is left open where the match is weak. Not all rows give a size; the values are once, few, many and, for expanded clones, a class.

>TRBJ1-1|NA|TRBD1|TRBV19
CASRGQLNTEAFF
TGTGCCAGTAGGGGACAGCTGAACACTGAAGCTTTCTTT
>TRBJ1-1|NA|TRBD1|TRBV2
CASSQGTATEAFF
TGTGCCAGCAGCCAAGGGACAGCCACTGAAGCTTTCTTT
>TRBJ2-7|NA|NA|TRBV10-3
CAISATGQRGEQYF
TGTGCCATCAGTGCGACGGGACAGCGGGGCGAGCAGTACTTC
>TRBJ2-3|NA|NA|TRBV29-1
CSVVGTDTQYF
TGCAGCGTTGTAGGCACAGATACGCAGTATTTT
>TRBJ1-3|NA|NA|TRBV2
CASNADPRDKGTIYF
TGTGCCAGCAACGCAGACCCGAGAGACAAGGGCACCATATATTTT
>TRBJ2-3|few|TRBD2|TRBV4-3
CASSQESGTSGRVGIPDTQYF
TGCGCCAGCAGCCAAGAGTCTGGGACTAGCGGACGGGTGGGTATACCAGATACGCAGTATTTT
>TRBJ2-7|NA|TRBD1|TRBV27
CASSPSPMGQGWTYEQYF
TGTGCCAGCAGTCCATCACCAATGGGACAGGGCTGGACCTACGAGCAGTACTTC
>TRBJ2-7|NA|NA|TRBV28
CASSFGAFTSYEQYF
TGTGCCAGCAGTTTCGGGGCCTTTACCTCCTACGAGCAGTACTTC
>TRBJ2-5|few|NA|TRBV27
CASSFQGQPKDF
TGTGCCAGCAGTTTCCAAGGACAGCCTAAGGACTTC
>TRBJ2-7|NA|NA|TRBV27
CASSLLARRYEQYF
TGTGCCAGCAGTTTACTAGCGAGACGCTACGAGCAGTACTTC
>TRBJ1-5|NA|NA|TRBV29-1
CSVGAPNQPQHF
TGCAGCGTTGGGGCACCTAATCAGCCCCAGCATTTT
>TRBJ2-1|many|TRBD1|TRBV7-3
CASGTGTEQFF
TGTGCCAGCGGGACAGGGACTGAGCAGTTCTTC
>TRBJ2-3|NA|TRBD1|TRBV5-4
CASSLGTGVDGTDTQYF
TGTGCCAGCAGCTTGGGGACAGGGGTAGACGGCACAGATACGCAGTATTTT
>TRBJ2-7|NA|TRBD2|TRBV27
CASSVAGGYEQYF
TGTGCCAGCAGTGTAGCGGGAGGCTACGAGCAGTACTTC
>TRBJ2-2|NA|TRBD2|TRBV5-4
CASSRTSGRGTGELFF
TGTGCCAGCAGCCGGACTAGCGGGAGGGGGACCGGGGAGCTGTTTTTT
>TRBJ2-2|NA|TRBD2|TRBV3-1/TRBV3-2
CASSQVMVAGTGELFF
TGTGCCAGCAGCCAAGTTATGGTAGCGGGAACCGGGGAGCTGTTTTTT
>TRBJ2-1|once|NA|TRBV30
CAWKKKSYNEQFF
TGTGCCTGGAAGAAGAAGTCCTACAATGAGCAGTTCTTC
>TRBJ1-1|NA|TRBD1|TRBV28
CASNNRGRPAFF
TGTGCCAGCAATAACAGGGGGCGCCCGGCTTTCTTT
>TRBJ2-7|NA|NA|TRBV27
CASSYQGSGSYEQYF
TGTGCCAGCAGTTATCAGGGGTCCGGCTCCTACGAGCAGTACTTC
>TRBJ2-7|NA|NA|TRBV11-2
CASSLEFHEQYF
TGTGCCAGCAGCTTAGAGTTCCACGAGCAGTACTTC
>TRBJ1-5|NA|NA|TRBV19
CATAPQYSNQPQHF
TGTGCCACCGCTCCACAGTATAGCAATCAGCCCCAGCATTTT
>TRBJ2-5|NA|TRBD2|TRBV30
CAWSSSGSKETQYF
TGTGCCTGGAGTAGTAGCGGGAGTAAAGAGACCCAGTACTTC
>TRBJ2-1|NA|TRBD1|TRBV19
CASSIDAQGVNEQFF
TGTGCCAGTAGTATAGATGCACAGGGGGTCAATGAGCAGTTCTTC
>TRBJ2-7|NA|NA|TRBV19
CASSIRETSYEQYF
TGTGCCAGTAGTATTAGAGAAACCTCCTACGAGCAGTACTTC
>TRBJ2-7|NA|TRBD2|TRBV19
CASSTRTSIYEQYF
TGTGCCAGTAGTACCCGGACTAGCATCTACGAGCAGTACTTC
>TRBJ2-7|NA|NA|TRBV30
CAWTPGPGSEQYF
TGTGCCTGGACCCCGGGCCCAGGGTCCGAGCAGTACTTC
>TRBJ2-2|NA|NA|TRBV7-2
CASSLVGVGELFF
TGTGCCAGCAGCTTAGTTGGGGTCGGGGAGCTGTTTTTT
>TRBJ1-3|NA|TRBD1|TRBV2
CASMMEGQVSGNTIYF
TGTGCCAGCATGATGGAGGGACAGGTCTCTGGAAACACCATATATTTT
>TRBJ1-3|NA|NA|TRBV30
CAWSVLGNTIYF
TGTGCCTGGAGTGTACTTGGAAACACCATATATTTT
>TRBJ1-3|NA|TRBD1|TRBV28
CASSYGQGPSSGNTIYF
TGTGCCAGCAGTTATGGACAGGGACCAAGCTCTGGAAACACCATATATTTT
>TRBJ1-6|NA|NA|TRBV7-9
CASSPRASNSPLHF
TGTGCCAGCAGCCCAAGGGCCAGCAATTCACCCCTCCACTTT
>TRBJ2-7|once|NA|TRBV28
CASTLGGETYEQYF
TGTGCCAGCACCCTTGGCGGCGAAACCTACGAGCAGTACTTC
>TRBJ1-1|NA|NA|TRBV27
CASSIGQLNTEAFF
TGTGCCAGCAGTATCGGACAGCTGAACACTGAAGCTTTCTTT
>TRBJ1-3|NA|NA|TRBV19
CASSRPVGTTGNTIYF
TGTGCCAGTAGTAGACCCGTTGGGACAACTGGAAACACCATATATTTT
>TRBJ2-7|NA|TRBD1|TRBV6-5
CASSKIRDRGDEQYF
TGTGCCAGCTCAAAGATCCGGGACAGGGGAGATGAGCAGTACTTC
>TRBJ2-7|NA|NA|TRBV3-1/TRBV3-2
CASSQAGTYQYEQYF
TGTGCCAGCAGCCAAGCCGGGACATATCAGTACGAGCAGTACTTC
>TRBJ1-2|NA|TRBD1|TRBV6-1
CASSERDRASYTF
TGTGCCAGCAGTGAGAGGGACAGGGCGAGCTACACCTTC
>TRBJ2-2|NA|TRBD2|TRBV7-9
CASRLAGGTGELFF
TGTGCCAGCAGACTAGCGGGGGGAACCGGGGAGCTGTTTTTT
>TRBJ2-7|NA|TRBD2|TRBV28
CASSRTSVSYEQYF
TGTGCCAGCAGCCGGACTAGCGTTTCCTACGAGCAGTACTTC
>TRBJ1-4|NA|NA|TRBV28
CASSLAAWAPPFF
TGTGCCAGCAGTTTAGCGGCCTGGGCCCCTCCGTTTTTT
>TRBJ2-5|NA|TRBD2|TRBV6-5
CATSGGQETQYF
TGTGCCACCTCGGGAGGGCAAGAGACCCAGTACTTC